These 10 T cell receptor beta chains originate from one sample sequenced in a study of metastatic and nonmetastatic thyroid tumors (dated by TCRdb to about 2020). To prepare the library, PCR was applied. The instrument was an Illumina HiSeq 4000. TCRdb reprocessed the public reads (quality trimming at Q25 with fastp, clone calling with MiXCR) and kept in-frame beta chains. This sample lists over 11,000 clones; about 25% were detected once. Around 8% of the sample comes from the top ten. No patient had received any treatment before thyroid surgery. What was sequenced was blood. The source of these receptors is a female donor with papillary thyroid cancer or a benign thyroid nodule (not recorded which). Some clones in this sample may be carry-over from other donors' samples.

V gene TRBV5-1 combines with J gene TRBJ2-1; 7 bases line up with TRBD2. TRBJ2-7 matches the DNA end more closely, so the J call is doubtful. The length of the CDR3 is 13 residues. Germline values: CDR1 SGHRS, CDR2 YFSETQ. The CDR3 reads CASSLGTSNEQYF. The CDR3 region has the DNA TGCGCCAGCAGCTTGGGGACTAGTAACGAGCAGTACTTC.

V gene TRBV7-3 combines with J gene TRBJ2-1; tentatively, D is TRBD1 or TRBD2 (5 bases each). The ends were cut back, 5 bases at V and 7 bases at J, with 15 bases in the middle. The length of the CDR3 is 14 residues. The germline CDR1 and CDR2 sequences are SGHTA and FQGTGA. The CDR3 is CASSLGTLGNEQFF. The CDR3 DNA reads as TGTGCCAGCAGCCTCGGGACCCTGGGGAATGAGCAGTTCTTC.

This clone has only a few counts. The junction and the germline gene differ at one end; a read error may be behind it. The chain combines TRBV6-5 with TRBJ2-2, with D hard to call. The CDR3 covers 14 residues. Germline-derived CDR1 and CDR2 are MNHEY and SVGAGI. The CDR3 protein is CASSYAQNTGELFF. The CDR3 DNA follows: TGCGCCAGCAGTTACGCACAAAACACCGGGGAGCTGTTTTTT.

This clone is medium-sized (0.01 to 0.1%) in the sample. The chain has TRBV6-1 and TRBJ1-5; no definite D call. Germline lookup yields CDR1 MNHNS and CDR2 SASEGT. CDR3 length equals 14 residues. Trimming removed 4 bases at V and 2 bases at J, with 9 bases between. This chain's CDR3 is CASSARGGNQPQHF. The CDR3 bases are TGTGCCAGCAGTGCTCGAGGCGGCAATCAGCCCCAGCATTTT.

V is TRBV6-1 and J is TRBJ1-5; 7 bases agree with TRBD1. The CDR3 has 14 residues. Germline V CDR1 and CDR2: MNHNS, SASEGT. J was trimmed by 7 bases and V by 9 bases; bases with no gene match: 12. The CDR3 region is CASSFGTDDQPQHF. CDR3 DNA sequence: TGTGCCAGTTCATTCGGGACAGACGACCAGCCCCAGCATTTT.

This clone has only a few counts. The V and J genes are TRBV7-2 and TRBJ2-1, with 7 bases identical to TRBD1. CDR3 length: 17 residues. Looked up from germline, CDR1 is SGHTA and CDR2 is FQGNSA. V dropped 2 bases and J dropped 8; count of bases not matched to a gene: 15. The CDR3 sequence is CASSLTTTGFIWDEQFF. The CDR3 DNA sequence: TGTGCCAGCAGCTTAACGACGACAGGGTTCATTTGGGATGAGCAGTTCTTC.

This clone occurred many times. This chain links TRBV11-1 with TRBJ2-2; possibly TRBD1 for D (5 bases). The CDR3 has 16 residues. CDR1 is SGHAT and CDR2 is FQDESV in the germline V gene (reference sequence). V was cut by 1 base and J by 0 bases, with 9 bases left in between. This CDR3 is CASSLGHRTNTGELFF. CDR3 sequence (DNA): TGTGCCAGCAGCTTAGGTCACAGGACGAACACCGGGGAGCTGTTTTTT.

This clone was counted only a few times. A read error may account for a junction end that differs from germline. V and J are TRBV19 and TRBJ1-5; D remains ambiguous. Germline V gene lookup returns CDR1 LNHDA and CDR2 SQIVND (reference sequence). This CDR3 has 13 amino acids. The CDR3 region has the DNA TGTGCCAGTACCGAAGATCCCAATCAGACCCAGCATTTT. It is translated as CASTEDPNQTQHF.

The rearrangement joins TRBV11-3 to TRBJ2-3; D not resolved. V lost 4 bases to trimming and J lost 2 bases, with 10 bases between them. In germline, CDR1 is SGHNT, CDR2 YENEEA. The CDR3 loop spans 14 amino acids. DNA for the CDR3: TGTGCCAGCAGCTCCGGACCCAACACAGATACGCAGTATTTT. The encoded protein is CASSSGPNTDTQYF.

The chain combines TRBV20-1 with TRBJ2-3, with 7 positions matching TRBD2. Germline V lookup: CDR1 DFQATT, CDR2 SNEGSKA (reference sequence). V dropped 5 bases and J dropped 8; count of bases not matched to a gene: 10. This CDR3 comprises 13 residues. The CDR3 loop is CSAQGRGEGTQYF. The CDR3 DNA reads TGCAGTGCTCAGGGACGTGGGGAGGGTACGCAGTATTTT.